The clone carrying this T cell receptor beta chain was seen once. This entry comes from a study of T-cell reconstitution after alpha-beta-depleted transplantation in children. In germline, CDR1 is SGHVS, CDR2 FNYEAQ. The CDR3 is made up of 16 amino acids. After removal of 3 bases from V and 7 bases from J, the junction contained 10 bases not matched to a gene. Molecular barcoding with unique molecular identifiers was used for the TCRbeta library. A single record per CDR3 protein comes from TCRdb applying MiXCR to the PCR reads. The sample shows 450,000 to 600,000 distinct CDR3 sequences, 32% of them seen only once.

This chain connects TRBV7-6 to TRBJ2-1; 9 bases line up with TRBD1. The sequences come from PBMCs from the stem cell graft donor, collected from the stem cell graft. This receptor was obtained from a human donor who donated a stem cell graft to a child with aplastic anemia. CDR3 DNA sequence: TGTGCCAGCAGCTTGCCGCTGGGACAGGGTACAAATGAGCAGTTCTTC. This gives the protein CASSLPLGQGTNEQFF.